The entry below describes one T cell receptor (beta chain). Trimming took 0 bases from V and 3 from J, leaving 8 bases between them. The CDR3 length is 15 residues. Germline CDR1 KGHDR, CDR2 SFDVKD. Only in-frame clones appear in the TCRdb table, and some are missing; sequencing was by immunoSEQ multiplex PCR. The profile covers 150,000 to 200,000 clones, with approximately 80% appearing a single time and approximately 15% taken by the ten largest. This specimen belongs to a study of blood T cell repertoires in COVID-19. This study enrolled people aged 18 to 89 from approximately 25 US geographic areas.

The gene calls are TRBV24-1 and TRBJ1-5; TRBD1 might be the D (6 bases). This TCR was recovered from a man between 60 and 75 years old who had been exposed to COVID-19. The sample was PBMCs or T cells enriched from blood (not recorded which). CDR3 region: CATSDLSGDNQPQHF. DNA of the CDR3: TGTGCCACCAGTGATTTGTCAGGGGACAATCAGCCCCAGCATTTT.